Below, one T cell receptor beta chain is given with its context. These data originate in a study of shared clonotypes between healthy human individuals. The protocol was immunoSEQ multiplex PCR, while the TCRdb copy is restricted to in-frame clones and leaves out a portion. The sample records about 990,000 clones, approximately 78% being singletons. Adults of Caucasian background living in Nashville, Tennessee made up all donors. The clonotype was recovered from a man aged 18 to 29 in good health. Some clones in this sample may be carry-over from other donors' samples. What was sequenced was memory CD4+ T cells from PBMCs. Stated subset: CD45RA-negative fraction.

CDR3: CASRGSGWGTNTEAFF. The CDR3 DNA follows: TGTGCCAGTAGGGGATCGGGGTGGGGTACCAACACTGAAGCTTTCTTT. The chain carries TRBV19 and TRBJ1-1; D is undetermined. CDR1 LNHDA and CDR2 SQIVND come from the germline V gene (reference sequence). This CDR3 contains 16 residues. V was cut by 6 bases and J by 2 bases, with 19 bases left in between.